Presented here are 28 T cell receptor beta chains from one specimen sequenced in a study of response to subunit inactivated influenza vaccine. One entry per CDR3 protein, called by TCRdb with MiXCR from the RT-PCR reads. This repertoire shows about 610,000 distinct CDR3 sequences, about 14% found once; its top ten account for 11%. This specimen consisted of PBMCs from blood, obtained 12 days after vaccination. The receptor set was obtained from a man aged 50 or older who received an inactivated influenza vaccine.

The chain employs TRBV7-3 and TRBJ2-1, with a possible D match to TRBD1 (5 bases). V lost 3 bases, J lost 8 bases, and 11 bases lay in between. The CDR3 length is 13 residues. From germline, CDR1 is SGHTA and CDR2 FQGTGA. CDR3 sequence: CASSFTLRDEQFF. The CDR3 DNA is TGTGCCAGCAGCTTTACCCTCAGGGATGAGCAGTTCTTC.

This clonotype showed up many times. This chain's CDR3 is CASSRDTDTQYF. The CDR3, as DNA: TGTGCCAGCAGTCGGGACACAGATACGCAGTATTTT. The V call is TRBV2, the J call TRBJ2-3; maybe TRBD2 (5 bases). Germline-derived CDR1 and CDR2 are SNHLY and FYNNEI. There are 12 residues in the CDR3. Trimming shortened V by 5 bases and J by 2 bases, and 5 bases separated the two germline ends. Looking up the rest from reference TRBV2 and TRBJ2-3 gives the full variable domain: EPEVTQTPSHQVTQMGQEVILRCVPISNHLYFYWYRQILGQKVEFLVSFYNNEISEKSEIFDDQFSVERPDGSNFTLKIRSTKLEDSAMYFCASSRDTDTQYFGPGTRLTVL.

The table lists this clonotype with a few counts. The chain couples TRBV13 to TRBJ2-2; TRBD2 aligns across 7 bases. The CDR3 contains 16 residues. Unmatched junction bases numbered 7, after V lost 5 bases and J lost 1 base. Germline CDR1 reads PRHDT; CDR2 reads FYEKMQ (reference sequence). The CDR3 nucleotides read TGTGCCAGCAGCCGTCCTAGCGGAGTGAACACCGGGGAGCTGTTTTTT. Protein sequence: CASSRPSGVNTGELFF. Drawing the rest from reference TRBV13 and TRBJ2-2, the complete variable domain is AAGVIQSPRHLIKEKRETATLKCYPIPRHDTVYWYQQGPGQDPQFLISFYEKMQSDKGSIPDRFSAQQFSDYHSELNMSSLELGDSALYFCASSRPSGVNTGELFFGEGSRLTVL.

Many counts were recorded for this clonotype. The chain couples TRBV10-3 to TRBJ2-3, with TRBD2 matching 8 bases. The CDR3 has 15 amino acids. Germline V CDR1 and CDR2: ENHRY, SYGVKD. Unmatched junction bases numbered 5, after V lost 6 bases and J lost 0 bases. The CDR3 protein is CAIRYSGTSTDTQYF. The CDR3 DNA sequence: TGTGCCATCAGGTATAGCGGGACTAGCACAGATACGCAGTATTTT.

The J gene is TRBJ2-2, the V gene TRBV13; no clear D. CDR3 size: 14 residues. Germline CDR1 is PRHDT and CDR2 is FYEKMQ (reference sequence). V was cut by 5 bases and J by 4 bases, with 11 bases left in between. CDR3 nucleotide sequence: TGTGCCAGCAGCCCGGGTACGGGCACCGGGGAGCTGTTTTTT. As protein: CASSPGTGTGELFF.

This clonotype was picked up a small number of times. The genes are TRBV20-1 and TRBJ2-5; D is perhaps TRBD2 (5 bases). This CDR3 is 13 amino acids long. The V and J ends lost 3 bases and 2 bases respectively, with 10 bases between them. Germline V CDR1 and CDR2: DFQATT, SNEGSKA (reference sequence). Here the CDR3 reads CSASLGVQETQYF. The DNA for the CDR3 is TGCAGTGCTAGTCTCGGGGTACAAGAGACCCAGTACTTC.

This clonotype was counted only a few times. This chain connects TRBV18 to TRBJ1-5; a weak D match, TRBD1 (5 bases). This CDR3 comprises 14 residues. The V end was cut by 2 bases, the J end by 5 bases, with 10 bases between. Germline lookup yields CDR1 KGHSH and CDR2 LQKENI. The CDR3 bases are TGTGCCAGCTCACCAGATAGGGGTTATCAGCCCCAGCATTTT. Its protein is CASSPDRGYQPQHF. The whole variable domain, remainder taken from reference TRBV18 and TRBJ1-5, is NAGVMQNPRHLVRRRGQEARLRCSPMKGHSHVYWYRQLPEEGLKFMVYLQKENIIDESGMPKERFSAEFPKEGPSILRIQQVVRGDSAAYFCASSPDRGYQPQHFGDGTRLSIL.

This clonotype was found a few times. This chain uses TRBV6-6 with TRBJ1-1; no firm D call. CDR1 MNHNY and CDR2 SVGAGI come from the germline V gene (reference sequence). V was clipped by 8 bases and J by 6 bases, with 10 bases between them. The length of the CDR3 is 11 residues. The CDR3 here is CASSDVAEAFF. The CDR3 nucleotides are TGTGCCAGCTCTGATGTGGCTGAAGCTTTCTTT.

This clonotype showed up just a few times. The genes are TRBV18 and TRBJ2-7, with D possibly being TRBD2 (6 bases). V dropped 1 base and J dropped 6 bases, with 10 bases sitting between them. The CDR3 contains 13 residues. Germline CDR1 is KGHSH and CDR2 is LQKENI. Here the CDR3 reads CASSPRGVSEQYF. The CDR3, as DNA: TGTGCCAGCTCACCACGGGGGGTCTCCGAGCAGTACTTC.

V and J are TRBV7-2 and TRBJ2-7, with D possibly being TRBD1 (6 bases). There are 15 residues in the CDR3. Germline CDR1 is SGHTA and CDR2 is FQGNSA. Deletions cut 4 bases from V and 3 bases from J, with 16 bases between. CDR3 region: CASSSAGTSSYEQYF. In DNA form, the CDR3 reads TGTGCCAGCAGCTCGGCCGGGACATCCAGCTACGAGCAGTACTTC.

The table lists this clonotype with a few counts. The CDR3 DNA follows: TGCGCCAGCAGCCAAGGGGCCACGAACACTGAAGCTTTCTTT. Its protein is CASSQGATNTEAFF. The rearrangement links TRBV4-3 to TRBJ1-1, with D unresolved. The V end lost 1 base, the J end lost 1 base, and 7 bases lay between the germline ends. The CDR3 covers 14 residues. Germline CDR1 reads LGHNA; CDR2 reads YSLEER.

The CDR3 here is CASSTDRVGEKLFF. DNA for the CDR3: TGTGCCAGCAGTACGGACAGGGTTGGCGAAAAACTGTTTTTT. The chain is built from TRBV12-3 or TRBV12-4 and TRBJ1-4; 8 bases map to TRBD1. V dropped 5 bases and J dropped 8; count of bases not matched to a gene: 7. The CDR3 is 14 residues long.

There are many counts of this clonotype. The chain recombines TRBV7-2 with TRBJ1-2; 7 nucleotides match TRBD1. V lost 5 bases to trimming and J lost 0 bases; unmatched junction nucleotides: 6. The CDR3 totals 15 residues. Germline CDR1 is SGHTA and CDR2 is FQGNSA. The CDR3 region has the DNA TGTGCCAGCAGCCAGGGACAGAGTCCTAACTATGGCTACACCTTC. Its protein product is CASSQGQSPNYGYTF.

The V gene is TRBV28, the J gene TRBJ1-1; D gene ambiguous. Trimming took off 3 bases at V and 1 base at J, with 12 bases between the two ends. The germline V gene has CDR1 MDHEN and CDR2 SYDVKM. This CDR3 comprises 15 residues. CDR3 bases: TGTGCCAGCAGTTTCTATATTCGGGGGAACACTGAAGCTTTCTTT. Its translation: CASSFYIRGNTEAFF.

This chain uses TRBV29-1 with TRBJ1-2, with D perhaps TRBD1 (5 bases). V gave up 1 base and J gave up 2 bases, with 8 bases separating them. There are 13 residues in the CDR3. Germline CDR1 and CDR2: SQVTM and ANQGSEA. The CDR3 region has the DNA TGCAGCGTTGAAGGGGGCATGAACTATGGCTACACCTTC. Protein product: CSVEGGMNYGYTF.

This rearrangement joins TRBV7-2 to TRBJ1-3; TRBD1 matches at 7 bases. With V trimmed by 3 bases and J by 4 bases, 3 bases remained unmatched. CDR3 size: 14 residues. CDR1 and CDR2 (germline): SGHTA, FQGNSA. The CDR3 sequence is CASSFTGVGNTIYF. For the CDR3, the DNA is TGTGCCAGCAGCTTCACAGGGGTAGGAAACACCATATATTTT.

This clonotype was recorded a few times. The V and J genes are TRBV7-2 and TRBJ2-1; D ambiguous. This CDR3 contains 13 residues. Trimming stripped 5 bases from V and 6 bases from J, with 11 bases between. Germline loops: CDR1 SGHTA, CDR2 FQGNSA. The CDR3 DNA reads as TGTGCCAGCAGCCGAGGATTCGGCAATGAGCAGTTCTTC. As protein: CASSRGFGNEQFF.

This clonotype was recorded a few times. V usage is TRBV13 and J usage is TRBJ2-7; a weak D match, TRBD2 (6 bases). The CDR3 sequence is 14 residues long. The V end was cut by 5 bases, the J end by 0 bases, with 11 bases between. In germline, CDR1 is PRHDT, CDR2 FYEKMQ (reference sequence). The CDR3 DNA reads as TGTGCCAGCAGCATTAGCGGTAGCTCCTACGAGCAGTACTTC. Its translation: CASSISGSSYEQYF. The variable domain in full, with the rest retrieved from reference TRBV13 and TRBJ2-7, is AAGVIQSPRHLIKEKRETATLKCYPIPRHDTVYWYQQGPGQDPQFLISFYEKMQSDKGSIPDRFSAQQFSDYHSELNMSSLELGDSALYFCASSISGSSYEQYFGPGTRLTVT.

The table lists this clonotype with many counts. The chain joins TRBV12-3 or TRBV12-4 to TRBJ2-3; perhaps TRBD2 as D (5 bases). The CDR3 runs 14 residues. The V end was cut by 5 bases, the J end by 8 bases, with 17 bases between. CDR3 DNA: TGTGCCAGCAGTCCCACTCCGTCGGGGAGTACGCAGTATTTT. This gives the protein CASSPTPSGSTQYF.

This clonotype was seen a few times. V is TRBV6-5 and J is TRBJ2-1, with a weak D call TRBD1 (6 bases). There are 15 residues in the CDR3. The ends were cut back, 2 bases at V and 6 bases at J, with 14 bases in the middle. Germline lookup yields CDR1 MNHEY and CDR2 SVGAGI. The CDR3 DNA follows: TGTGCCAGCAGTTACGTGCAGGGGAGTACCAATGAGCAGTTCTTC. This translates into CASSYVQGSTNEQFF.

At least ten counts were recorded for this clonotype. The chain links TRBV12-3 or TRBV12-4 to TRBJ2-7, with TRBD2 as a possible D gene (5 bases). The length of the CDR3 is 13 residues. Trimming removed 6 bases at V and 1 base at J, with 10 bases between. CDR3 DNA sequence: TGTGCCAGCAGGAGGGATTGGTCCTACGAGCAGTACTTC. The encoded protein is CASRRDWSYEQYF.

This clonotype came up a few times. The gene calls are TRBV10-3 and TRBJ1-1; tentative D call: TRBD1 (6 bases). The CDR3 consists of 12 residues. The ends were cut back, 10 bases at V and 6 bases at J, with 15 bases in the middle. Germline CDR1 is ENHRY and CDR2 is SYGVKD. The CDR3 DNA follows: TGTGCCACCATCGGGACATTCCCTGAAGCTTTCTTT. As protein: CATIGTFPEAFF.

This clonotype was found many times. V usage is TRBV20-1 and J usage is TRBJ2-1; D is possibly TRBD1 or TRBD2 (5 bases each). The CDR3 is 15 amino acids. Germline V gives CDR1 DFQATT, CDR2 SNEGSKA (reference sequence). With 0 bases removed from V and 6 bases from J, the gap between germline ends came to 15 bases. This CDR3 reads CSARDRGRQRNEQFF. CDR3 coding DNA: TGCAGTGCTAGAGATAGGGGACGGCAACGCAATGAGCAGTTCTTC.

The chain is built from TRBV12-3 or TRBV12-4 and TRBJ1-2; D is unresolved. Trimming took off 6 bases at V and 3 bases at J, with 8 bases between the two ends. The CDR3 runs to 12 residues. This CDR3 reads CASSNTHYGYTF. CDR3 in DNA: TGTGCCAGCAGCAACACCCACTATGGCTACACCTTC.

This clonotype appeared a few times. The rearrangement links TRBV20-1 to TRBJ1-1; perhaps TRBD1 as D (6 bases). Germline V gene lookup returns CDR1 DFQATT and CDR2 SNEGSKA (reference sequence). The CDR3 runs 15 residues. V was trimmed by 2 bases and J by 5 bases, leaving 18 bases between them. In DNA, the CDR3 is TGCAGTGCTAGAAATGGGGGGCAGGGGCGAACTGAAGCTTTCTTT. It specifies CSARNGGQGRTEAFF.

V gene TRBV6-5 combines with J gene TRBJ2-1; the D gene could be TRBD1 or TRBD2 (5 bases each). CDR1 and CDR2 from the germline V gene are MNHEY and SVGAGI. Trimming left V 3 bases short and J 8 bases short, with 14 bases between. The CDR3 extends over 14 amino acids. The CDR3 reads CASSYQGTPHEQFF. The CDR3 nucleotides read TGTGCCAGCAGTTATCAAGGGACGCCCCATGAGCAGTTCTTC.

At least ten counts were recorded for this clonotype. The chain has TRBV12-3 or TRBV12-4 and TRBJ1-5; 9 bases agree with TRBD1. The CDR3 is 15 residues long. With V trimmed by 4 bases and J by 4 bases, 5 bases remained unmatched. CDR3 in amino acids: CASSSPGQGNQPQHF. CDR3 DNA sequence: TGTGCCAGCAGTTCGCCGGGACAGGGAAATCAGCCCCAGCATTTT.

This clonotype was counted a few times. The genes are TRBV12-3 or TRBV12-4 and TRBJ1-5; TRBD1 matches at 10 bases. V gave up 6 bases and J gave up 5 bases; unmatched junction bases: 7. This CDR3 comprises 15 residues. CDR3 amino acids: CASRLTGTGDQPQHF. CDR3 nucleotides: TGTGCCAGCAGGCTAACCGGGACAGGGGATCAGCCCCAGCATTTT.